The T cell receptor (beta chain) described here comes from a study of blood T cell repertoires in COVID-19 (dated by TCRdb to 2018 to 2020). A note on the overall study: Collaborator samples came from the United States, Italy and Spain and covered acute and convalescent phases of COVID-19. The material from the prospective study consisted of cDNA or gDNA derived from T cells, B-cell-depleted T cells, or PBMCs. Deeply sampled blood TCRbeta repertoires from subjects exposed to, actively infected with, or recovered from COVID-19 were included in the dataset. A freely available public database, intended as a resource for researchers studying the immune response to SARS-CoV-2, is where the repertoires were released. The samples were drawn from two sources: the first 160 participants of the ongoing ImmuneRACE study, and some 1,300 subjects contributed by 6 global collaborators. Nearly every sample came with metadata listing a de-identified subject ID, COVID-19 status, age in years and sex. Where available, HLA class I and class II types were obtained from metadata supplied by the sample provider rather than from assay-based typing.

CDR1 is given as GTSNPN and CDR2 as SVGIG, both from the germline V gene (reference sequence). The germline V and J ends show losses of 3 bases and 14 bases respectively, and no gene match explains 19 bases of the junction. Including cysteine and phenylalanine, the CDR3 has 17 amino acids. Of the read, only the CDR3 DNA is kept; its 51 bases are in frame from base 1. On the study overall, not on this receptor specifically: The quantity of clinical and demographic metadata differed by source and by participant and was supplied without curation.

TCRbeta CDR3 regions were amplified from genomic DNA by means of the immunoSEQ Assay, a bias-controlled multiplex PCR. On the study's bioinformatics: Within the assay, amplification of reference gene primers was used to estimate how many nucleated cells each sample contained. To quantify the absolute abundance of each unique TCRbeta CDR3 rearrangement, sequence reads were collapsed and filtered. For each sample, productive Simpson clonality was calculated by taking the square root of Simpson's diversity index across productive rearrangements. This is the immuneACCESS table as TCRdb keeps it, with only in-frame sequences that have V and J called. A part of the clones is gone; compared with another copy, unresolved V genes explain less than half, and the rest is unexplained. V, J and clone size reflect that table, while D and trimming were determined from the DNA. Counted in this sample were roughly 310,000 clones; about 92% of them appeared once. Around 2.5% of the sample is held by the ten biggest clonotypes.

In the prospective study, participants were about 18 to 100 years old, resided in about two dozen geographic areas of the United States, and were enrolled through a virtual design. Cohort assignment in the prospective study relied on participant-reported clinical history from a screening survey and a study questionnaire. ImmuneRACE Cohort 3 recovered participants were defined by two consecutive negative NP/OP PCR tests, healthcare professional clearance, or symptom resolution. In the prospective study, whole blood, serum and a nasopharyngeal or oropharyngeal swab were collected from each participant by mobile phlebotomists. Additional blood draws and questionnaires over a 2-month period could optionally be provided by prospective study participants. Prospective study blood samples were shipped either frozen or at room temperature before DNA extraction. With respect to this clone: The antigen it binds to is not known. Per-base quality was not reported, and no clone a single base away is much larger than it.

The rearranged chain carries TRBV30 and TRBJ1-6; 10 bases in the middle match TRBD1. This sequence was found in a man between 60 and 75 years old who had recovered from COVID-19. The sample taken for sequencing was PBMCs or T cells enriched from blood (not recorded which). The nucleotides read TGTGCCTGGAGCAAACCCCGACAGGGGGCTAGTATTCGGGCCCTCCACTTT. It translates to CAWSKPRQGASIRALHF.